A single T cell receptor beta chain is shown here with its context. This record comes from a study of blood T cell repertoires in COVID-19. At the level of the study: Samples taken during acute and convalescent COVID-19 were collected in the United States, Italy and Spain. Sources were T cells, B-cell-depleted T cells, or PBMCs; the material itself was cDNA or gDNA.

Data came from immunoSEQ multiplex PCR; TCRdb stores just in-frame clones and leaves some out. This sample yields approximately 72,000 clones, of which around 90% are seen a single time; over 25% belongs to the top ten. From germline, CDR1 is SGHDT and CDR2 YYEEEE. The CDR3 runs to 15 residues. V dropped 4 bases and J dropped 4; count of bases not matched to a gene: 7. The sequenced sample consisted of peripheral blood. The receptor comes from a man between 45 and 60 years old with acute or convalescent COVID-19. This chain uses TRBV5-6 with TRBJ2-1, with 8 bases fitting TRBD1. CDR3 amino acids: CASSKDRAVYNEQFF. The CDR3 DNA follows: TGTGCCAGCAGCAAGGACAGGGCTGTTTACAATGAGCAGTTCTTC.